Described below is a single T cell receptor beta chain sequence and its context. Which antigen it targets is not known. The record has no base qualities; no much larger clone is one base away. These data are taken from a study of shared clonotypes between healthy human individuals (dated by TCRdb to about 2020). Background on the whole study: Three men and two women, aged 18 to 49 years, made up the cohort. Leukapheresis yielded between about 0.85 and 9 billion PBMCs per donor. For each donor, three plates each were used for CD4 naive and CD4 memory, two plates were used for CD8 naive, and one plate was used for CD8 memory. The study deeply sequenced blood TCR repertoires of about 5 healthy adults to estimate repertoire size and the extent of clonotype sharing between individuals. To increase sequencing depth and limit assay-specific biases, different laboratories used diverse techniques to prepare libraries and sequence TCR repertoires.

General study outcomes and caveats: Incomplete sequencing was indicated by rarefaction of sorted-subset datasets, despite the large sequencing depth. Across four donors, roughly 5% of naive CD4, approximately 3.6% of naive CD8, approximately 2.5% of memory CD4, and roughly 0.41% of memory CD8 clonotypes were shared. Naive subsets generally had larger estimated clonotype richness than memory subsets did. Compared with non-shared clonotypes, the clonotypes found in all four sorted-subset donors had higher generation probabilities. Pairwise subsampling led to the expectation that sequencing depth would affect the degree of clonotype sharing among donors. Because the study included only a small number of donors, the genetic and exposure-history diversity represented was limited. Only blood was sampled, and tissue TCR repertoires likely differ from those in blood.

The germline V gene (reference sequence) sets CDR1 to LNHDA and CDR2 to SQIVND. Measured from the cysteine to the phenylalanine, the CDR3 is 17 residues long. CDR3 DNA only is kept here, 51 bases in frame from base 1. Trimmed from V: 5 bases; trimmed from J: 0 bases; junction bases lacking a gene match: 4. Using the deep immunoSEQ assay, TCR CDR3 regions were amplified from genomic DNA by multiplex PCR. Extracted genomic DNA from each cell subset was distributed evenly across all wells of several immunoSEQ 96-well plates, and each plate was treated as a replicate. For sorted subsets, 200 to 250 ng of genomic DNA, equivalent to roughly 33,000 T cell genomes, went into each replicate PCR. Purified libraries were measured with a Qubit 3.0 fluorometer, size-checked on a Bioanalyzer 2100, and measured again with the KAPA Library Quantification kit. Every immunoSEQ 96-well plate was sequenced on a dedicated single-read 150-cycle Illumina NextSeq 550 flow cell. Under the source paper's analysis protocol: Because the immunoSEQ output included only junctional sequences and no quality scores, the filtering could not be the same as the filtering used for full-length reads. To assign V/J genes and CDR3, sequences were annotated against IMGT germline references using PyIR, a Python wrapper for IgBLAST v1.9. Any read was removed if the V/J assignment was weak (E-value above 1e-6), the CDR3 was missing, or the read contained stop codons, out-of-frame junctions, or ambiguous translated residues. V3J clonotypes were defined as sequences sharing an identical inferred V gene, J gene, and CDR3 amino acid sequence. Percentage overlap between repertoires was computed as shared unique clonotypes divided by the size of the smaller repertoire. Richness of each repertoire was evaluated using RTK rarefaction, the Chao1 estimator, and Recon v2.1 estimates of unobserved clonotypes. For all TCRbeta clonotypes obtained by the gDNA method from four donors, generation probabilities were computed with OLGA. The immuneACCESS repertoire file appears here via TCRdb, limited to in-frame rearrangements. These files lack a portion of the clones; in checked studies, under half of the deficit traces to unresolved V genes, and the cause of the others is not known. V, J and clone size are those of that table, while D and trimming were read from the DNA. The sample table lists about 820,000 clones, approximately 92% of them with a count of one. The ten largest clones take up approximately 25% of the sample.

For the CD8 naive samples, CD45RO-negative cells were positively selected for CCR7, yielding a CD45RA+CCR7+ population from which TemRA cells were excluded. Healthy HIV-negative adults with no recently reported acute infections or vaccinations were included as donors. All donors were Caucasian adults living in Nashville, Tennessee, USA. After blood collection by leukapheresis, PBMCs were isolated using Ficoll-Histopaque density gradient centrifugation and then cryopreserved in the vapor phase of liquid nitrogen. Purity and quantity of every magnetically sorted T cell population were checked by analytical flow cytometry. Genomic DNA was isolated from every sorted fraction and measured by UV absorbance on a Nanodrop 2000c.

The receptor was derived from a man younger than 40 in good health. The chain couples TRBV19 to TRBJ2-6; 10 central bases correspond to TRBD1. Sequenced input: naive CD8+ T cells sorted from blood. In light of the paper, this sample's cell subset or site label describes: CD45RA+CCR7+. CDR3 region: CASSWWTGGSGANVLTF. The nucleotide sequence reads TGTGCCAGTAGTTGGTGGACAGGGGGCTCTGGGGCCAACGTCCTGACTTTC.